Given below is one T cell receptor beta chain in context. The sample belongs to a study of blood T cell repertoires in COVID-19. Study context: Acute and convalescent COVID-19 specimens originated in the United States, Italy and Spain.

Cohorts were determined from participant-reported clinical history. Each recovered donor of Cohort 3 presented with two negative PCRs, clearance, or symptom resolution. Per the original data handling: Using reference gene primer amplification, nucleated cell counts were estimated. Generated by immunoSEQ multiplex PCR, the TCRdb table keeps only in-frame clones and is missing some. Clone size and the V and J calls come from that table; the DNA yielded D and trimming. Here the sample spans about 200,000 clones, approximately 84% being singletons. The CDR3 spans 14 residues. V shed 3 bases and J shed 7 bases, with 12 bases lying between them. The germline CDR1 and CDR2 sequences are KGHSH and LQKENI.

This receptor was identified in a man in his forties who had recovered from COVID-19. Input material: PBMCs or T cells enriched from blood (not recorded which). The chain couples TRBV18 to TRBJ1-4, with D unclear. The CDR3 spells CASSPSNFPEKLFF. The CDR3 DNA reads TGTGCCAGCTCACCGAGCAATTTTCCTGAAAAACTGTTTTTT.